The 14 T cell receptor beta chains given below trace back to one sample, sequenced in a study of PD-L1 blockade in urothelial cancer. TCRdb keeps only in-frame clones here, not all; method: immunoSEQ multiplex PCR. The data show around 100,000 clones, with about nine tenths seen just once and more than 1.5% held by the top ten. Sample time point: pretreatment peripheral blood. Source: PBMCs, taken around atezolizumab (anti-PD-L1) treatment. These receptors were collected from a man aged 55 to 69 with urothelial cancer.

This chain joins TRBV25-1 and TRBJ2-3; TRBD2 matches at 12 bases. CDR3 length equals 15 residues. The germline V gene encodes CDR1 MGHDK and CDR2 SYGVNS. Unmatched junction bases numbered 1, after V lost 5 bases and J lost 1 base. The CDR3 here is CASSLAGGRTDTQYF. The CDR3 nucleotides are TGTGCCAGCAGTCTAGCGGGGGGGCGCACAGATACGCAGTATTTT.

V is TRBV28 and J is TRBJ1-5, with D perhaps matching TRBD1 (6 bases). The CDR3 runs 16 residues. Per germline, CDR1 MDHEN and CDR2 SYDVKM. Between the trimmed V and J ends, which lost 3 bases and 2 bases, there was a span of 14 bases. The CDR3 spells CASSFPPRQGNQPQHF. The CDR3 nucleotides are TGTGCCAGCAGTTTCCCCCCGCGACAGGGCAATCAGCCCCAGCATTTT.

The chain links TRBV2 to TRBJ2-2, with D perhaps matching TRBD1 (5 bases). Between the trimmed V and J ends, which lost 6 bases and 1 base, there was a span of 9 bases. The germline V gene encodes CDR1 SNHLY and CDR2 FYNNEI. This CDR3 contains 14 residues. The CDR3 sequence is CASSGHRNTGELFF. The CDR3 nucleotides read TGTGCCAGCAGCGGACATAGGAACACCGGGGAGCTGTTTTTT.

J is TRBJ2-5 and V is TRBV6-5; TRBD2 might be the D (6 bases). The CDR3 is 13 residues long. Germline CDR1 reads MNHEY; CDR2 reads SVGAGI. Trimming cost V 2 bases and J 6 bases, with 10 bases left between them. In nucleotides, the CDR3 is TGTGCCAGCAGTTACCCCGGGAGAAAGACCCAGTACTTC. Translation gives CASSYPGRKTQYF.

The CDR3 spells CASSLRTSGNNEQFF. In DNA form, the CDR3 reads TGTGCCAGCAGCCTGCGGACTAGCGGGAACAATGAGCAGTTCTTC. The chain uses TRBV5-8 and TRBJ2-1; the match to TRBD2 covers 12 bases. CDR3 length: 15 amino acids. J gave up 5 bases and V 4 bases, and 4 bases lay outside the gene matches. Germline lookup yields CDR1 SGHTS and CDR2 YDEGEE.

The rearrangement joins TRBV18 to TRBJ1-6, with TRBD1 matching over 7 bases. The CDR3 runs 14 residues. V dropped 6 bases and J dropped 7; count of bases not matched to a gene: 6. The germline V gene encodes CDR1 KGHSH and CDR2 LQKENI. The CDR3 sequence is CASSPRDRNSPLHF. CDR3 in DNA: TGTGCCAGCTCGCCTAGGGACAGAAATTCACCCCTCCACTTT.

This chain connects TRBV6-7 to TRBJ2-1; TRBD2 matches at 10 bases. TRBV6-7 is an open reading frame, and its role is uncertain. CDR3 length: 19 residues. J gave up 3 bases and V 10 bases, and 21 bases lay outside the gene matches. CDR3 bases: TGTGCCACCCAAGGGTGGCTAGCGGGAGATACCCTCCGCTACAATGAGCAGTTCTTC. Its protein is CATQGWLAGDTLRYNEQFF.

This chain uses TRBV10-3 with TRBJ2-1, with D possibly matching TRBD1 (6 bases). The V end was cut by 2 bases, the J end by 4 bases, with 15 bases between. The CDR3 loop spans 16 amino acids. The germline gives CDR1 ENHRY, CDR2 SYGVKD. This chain's CDR3 is CAISEVSGALYNEQFF. In DNA, the CDR3 is TGTGCCATCAGTGAGGTCTCAGGGGCGCTATACAATGAGCAGTTCTTC.

The chain uses TRBV12-2 and TRBJ2-3; TRBD2 was called by the table and not checked on the DNA. TRBV12-2 is deemed a pseudogene. The CDR3 is made up of 15 amino acids. The CDR3 region is CASRPLEGSTDTQYF. CDR3 nucleotides: TGTGCAAGTCGCCCGCTAGAGGGTAGCACAGATACGCAGTATTTT.

The J gene is TRBJ2-2, the V gene TRBV12-2; the table's D gene call, TRBD1, was not cross checked with the DNA. TRBV12-2 is a documented pseudogene. The CDR3 has 17 amino acids. CDR3 bases: TGTGCAAGTCGCCGACGGCGACCAAGCCTGGGGCCCGGGGAGCTGTTTTTT. Translation gives CASRRRRPSLGPGELFF.

This sequence joins TRBV5-1 and TRBJ1-2, with TRBD1 identical over 7 bases. The CDR3 sequence is 14 residues long. Germline V gene sequence: CDR1 SGHRS, CDR2 YFSETQ. V was pared by 0 bases and J by 5 bases, with 4 bases of the junction left unmatched. CDR3 region: CASSLGQGAYGYTF. The CDR3 DNA is TGCGCCAGCAGCTTGGGACAGGGAGCTTATGGCTACACCTTC. Full variable domain (outside the CDR3, taken from reference TRBV5-1 and TRBJ1-2): KAGVTQTPRYLIKTRGQQVTLSCSPISGHRSVSWYQQTPGQGLQFLFEYFSETQRNKGNFPGRFSGRQFSNSRSEMNVSTLELGDSALYLCASSLGQGAYGYTFGSGTRLTVV.

This sequence joins TRBV11-3 and TRBJ2-5; 7 nucleotides align to TRBD2. CDR1 and CDR2 (germline): SGHNT, YENEEA. Trimming removed 2 bases from V and 3 bases from J; junction bases left unmatched: 9. This CDR3 is 16 amino acids long. CDR3 bases: TGTGCCAGCAGCTTAACCTCACTAGCGCAAGAAGAGACCCAGTACTTC. As protein: CASSLTSLAQEETQYF.

The chain joins TRBV6-5 to TRBJ2-5; weak D call: TRBD2 (6 bases). The ends were cut back, 2 bases at V and 4 bases at J, with 8 bases in the middle. The CDR3 runs to 13 residues. CDR1 MNHEY and CDR2 SVGAGI come from the germline V gene. The chain's CDR3 is CASSYPGGETQYF. CDR3 nucleotides: TGTGCCAGCAGTTACCCCGGGGGAGAGACCCAGTACTTC.

The chain is built from TRBV15 and TRBJ2-7; TRBD2 might be the D (5 bases). The CDR3 is 16 amino acids. CDR1 and CDR2 (germline): LNHNV, YYDKDF (reference sequence). The germline V and J ends were trimmed by 3 bases and 4 bases, with 19 bases remaining between them. The CDR3 DNA sequence: TGTGCCACCAGCAGCTTCAAGGACGGAGGTTTTTACGAGCAGTACTTC. It specifies CATSSFKDGGFYEQYF.